The clone carrying this T cell receptor (beta chain) showed up just once. These data belong to a study of blood T cell repertoires in COVID-19. The CDR3 totals 18 residues. The J segment lost 3 bases and the V segment lost 6 bases, leaving 16 bases of the junction unmatched. Per germline, CDR1 MDHEN and CDR2 SYDVKM. The data were produced by immunoSEQ multiplex PCR, yet TCRdb's version contains in-frame clones alone and is incomplete. The table lists tens of thousands of clones, around nine tenths of them singletons, with around 3.7% in the top ten. Seattle's cohort entered during active infection and was followed longitudinally.

The sequenced sample was peripheral blood. The TCR comes from a woman aged 50 to 60 with COVID-19, enrolled during active disease. This sequence joins TRBV28 and TRBJ2-3, with 9 bases matching TRBD2. The CDR3 DNA sequence: TGTGCCAGCAGGGCCTTCGGTAGCGGGAGTGGTGGGACAGATACGCAGTATTTT. As protein: CASRAFGSGSGGTDTQYF.